Listed below are T cell receptor beta chains from one sample, sequenced in a study of blood T cell repertoires in COVID-19. The data were produced by immunoSEQ multiplex PCR, yet TCRdb's version contains in-frame clones alone and is incomplete. Here the sample spans some 140,000 clones, approximately 80% being singletons. Sequences were obtained from peripheral blood. These receptors all come from a man between 60 and 75 years old who had recovered from COVID-19. Both conserved end residues are part of each CDR3. The order of the fields is D gene, clone size, V gene, J gene, CDR3 protein, CDR3 DNA. D genes are given only for firm matches. Expanded clones are given a class, and other clones once, few, many or no size at all.

d_gene: TRBD2; abundance: -; v_gene: TRBV6-5; j_gene: TRBJ2-1; CDR3aa: CASSYSRSGRSNEQFF; CDR3nt: TGTGCCAGCAGTTACTCGCGTAGCGGGAGGAGCAATGAGCAGTTCTTC
d_gene: -; abundance: few; v_gene: TRBV2; j_gene: TRBJ1-2; CDR3aa: CASRAGTGGLYGYTF; CDR3nt: TGTGCCAGCAGAGCCGGGACCGGGGGTCTCTATGGCTACACCTTC
d_gene: -; abundance: -; v_gene: TRBV9; j_gene: TRBJ1-6; CDR3aa: CASSVVADPRSSPLHF; CDR3nt: TGTGCCAGCAGCGTAGTGGCAGACCCTAGAAGTTCACCCCTCCACTTT
d_gene: TRBD2; abundance: many; v_gene: TRBV7-9; j_gene: TRBJ2-1; CDR3aa: CASSLSGSPYNEQFF; CDR3nt: TGTGCCAGCAGCTTAAGCGGGAGCCCCTACAATGAGCAGTTCTTC
d_gene: -; abundance: -; v_gene: TRBV19; j_gene: TRBJ2-2; CDR3aa: CASSKGGSSGELFF; CDR3nt: TGTGCCAGTAGTAAGGGGGGGTCTTCCGGGGAGCTGTTTTTT
d_gene: TRBD2; abundance: -; v_gene: TRBV5-5; j_gene: TRBJ2-1; CDR3aa: CASSPTSGSYNEQFF; CDR3nt: TGTGCCAGCAGCCCTACTAGCGGGAGCTACAATGAGCAGTTCTTC
d_gene: -; abundance: -; v_gene: TRBV9; j_gene: TRBJ2-2; CDR3aa: CASSPFDGANTGELFF; CDR3nt: TGTGCCAGCAGCCCTTTCGACGGGGCGAACACCGGGGAGCTGTTTTTT
d_gene: -; abundance: few; v_gene: TRBV7-9; j_gene: TRBJ2-1; CDR3aa: CASSRNSGPSSYNEQFF; CDR3nt: TGTGCCAGCAGCCGGAACAGCGGGCCCAGCTCCTACAATGAGCAGTTCTTC
d_gene: -; abundance: few; v_gene: TRBV5-6; j_gene: TRBJ2-2; CDR3aa: CASSFGLNTGELFF; CDR3nt: TGTGCCAGCAGCTTCGGACTGAACACCGGGGAGCTGTTTTTT
d_gene: -; abundance: once; v_gene: TRBV7-2; j_gene: TRBJ1-4; CDR3aa: CASTYGAVGLGEKLFF; CDR3nt: TGTGCCAGCACCTATGGGGCAGTGGGGTTAGGTGAAAAACTGTTTTTT
d_gene: -; abundance: -; v_gene: TRBV19; j_gene: TRBJ1-2; CDR3aa: CASRPREGGGYTF; CDR3nt: TGTGCCAGTAGGCCCAGGGAGGGCGGTGGCTACACCTTC
d_gene: TRBD2; abundance: -; v_gene: TRBV4-3; j_gene: TRBJ2-5; CDR3aa: CASSQGRLAGGETQYF; CDR3nt: TGCGCCAGCAGCCAGGGTCGACTAGCGGGAGGAGAGACCCAGTACTTC
d_gene: -; abundance: -; v_gene: TRBV4-3; j_gene: TRBJ2-3; CDR3aa: CASSQGGESTDTQYF; CDR3nt: TGCGCCAGCAGCCAGGGAGGTGAGAGCACAGATACGCAGTATTTT
d_gene: -; abundance: many; v_gene: TRBV28; j_gene: TRBJ1-4; CDR3aa: CASSNRIVNEKLFF; CDR3nt: TGTGCCAGCAGTAACAGGATAGTTAATGAAAAACTGTTTTTT
d_gene: TRBD1; abundance: -; v_gene: TRBV10-3; j_gene: TRBJ1-5; CDR3aa: CAISGDRGNQPQHF; CDR3nt: TGTGCCATCAGTGGGGACAGGGGCAATCAGCCCCAGCATTTT
d_gene: TRBD2; abundance: -; v_gene: TRBV7-9; j_gene: TRBJ2-2; CDR3aa: CASSSGSRTGELFF; CDR3nt: TGTGCCAGCAGTAGCGGGAGTAGAACCGGGGAGCTGTTTTTT
d_gene: -; abundance: -; v_gene: TRBV18; j_gene: TRBJ1-1; CDR3aa: CASSHGERSTEAFF; CDR3nt: TGTGCCAGCTCACACGGGGAACGGAGCACTGAAGCTTTCTTT
d_gene: TRBD1; abundance: once; v_gene: TRBV28; j_gene: TRBJ1-2; CDR3aa: CASSQGQKNYGYTF; CDR3nt: TGTGCCAGCAGCCAGGGACAGAAGAACTATGGCTACACCTTC
d_gene: -; abundance: -; v_gene: TRBV6-5; j_gene: TRBJ1-5; CDR3aa: CASSYSGRSNQPQHF; CDR3nt: TGTGCCAGCAGTTATTCAGGTAGGAGCAATCAGCCCCAGCATTTT
d_gene: -; abundance: -; v_gene: TRBV19; j_gene: TRBJ1-2; CDR3aa: CASSPGTHGYTF; CDR3nt: TGTGCCAGTAGTCCCGGGACTCATGGCTACACCTTC
d_gene: -; abundance: -; v_gene: TRBV11-2; j_gene: TRBJ2-4; CDR3aa: CASSLQGQNIQYF; CDR3nt: TGTGCCAGCAGCTTACAGGGCCAAAACATTCAGTACTTC
d_gene: -; abundance: -; v_gene: TRBV2; j_gene: TRBJ2-4; CDR3aa: CASSEARERAKNIQYF; CDR3nt: TGTGCCAGCAGTGAAGCCAGGGAAAGGGCCAAAAACATTCAGTACTTC
d_gene: -; abundance: once; v_gene: TRBV4-3; j_gene: TRBJ1-4; CDR3aa: CASSQEGVTNEKLFF; CDR3nt: TGCGCCAGCAGCCAAGAAGGGGTGACGAATGAAAAACTGTTTTTT
d_gene: -; abundance: -; v_gene: TRBV7-8; j_gene: TRBJ1-6; CDR3aa: CASASRQSNSPLHF; CDR3nt: TGTGCCAGCGCCTCGAGACAGTCTAATTCACCCCTCCACTTT
d_gene: -; abundance: -; v_gene: TRBV28; j_gene: TRBJ1-1; CDR3aa: CASSPGDTEAFF; CDR3nt: TGTGCCAGCAGTCCAGGGGACACTGAAGCTTTCTTT
d_gene: -; abundance: -; v_gene: TRBV11-2; j_gene: TRBJ2-6; CDR3aa: CASSAPGGIFSGANVLTF; CDR3nt: TGTGCCAGCAGCGCCCCAGGGGGGATTTTCTCTGGGGCCAACGTCCTGACTTTC
d_gene: -; abundance: few; v_gene: TRBV6-5; j_gene: TRBJ1-4; CDR3aa: CASRRDSGDTYIF; CDR3nt: TGTGCCAGCAGGCGTGACAGTGGGGACACCTACATTTTT
d_gene: -; abundance: -; v_gene: TRBV14; j_gene: TRBJ2-7; CDR3aa: CASSPMTGPYEQYF; CDR3nt: TGTGCCAGCAGCCCCATGACAGGACCCTACGAGCAGTACTTC
d_gene: -; abundance: -; v_gene: TRBV6-1; j_gene: TRBJ2-3; CDR3aa: CASGASDTQYF; CDR3nt: TGTGCCAGCGGGGCCAGCGATACGCAGTATTTT
d_gene: -; abundance: -; v_gene: TRBV3-1/TRBV3-2; j_gene: TRBJ2-3; CDR3aa: CASSQASVAVSTDTQYF; CDR3nt: TGTGCCAGCAGCCAAGCATCTGTAGCGGTTAGCACAGATACGCAGTATTTT
d_gene: TRBD1; abundance: -; v_gene: TRBV5-1; j_gene: TRBJ1-4; CDR3aa: CASSAQGATNEKLFF; CDR3nt: TGCGCCAGCAGCGCCCAGGGGGCGACTAATGAAAAACTGTTTTTT
d_gene: -; abundance: -; v_gene: TRBV11-3; j_gene: TRBJ2-1; CDR3aa: CASSLSGWNEQFF; CDR3nt: TGTGCCAGCAGCTTGTCGGGGTGGAATGAGCAGTTCTTC
d_gene: -; abundance: -; v_gene: TRBV10-3; j_gene: TRBJ2-6; CDR3aa: CAINLGGAGANVLTF; CDR3nt: TGTGCCATCAATCTAGGAGGGGCTGGGGCCAACGTCCTGACTTTC
d_gene: -; abundance: -; v_gene: TRBV24-1; j_gene: TRBJ2-5; CDR3aa: CATSDLGGRTQYF; CDR3nt: TGTGCCACCAGTGATTTAGGGGGAAGGACCCAGTACTTC
d_gene: TRBD2; abundance: few; v_gene: TRBV9; j_gene: TRBJ2-2; CDR3aa: CASSFSGRAGELFF; CDR3nt: TGTGCCAGCAGCTTTAGCGGGAGGGCCGGGGAGCTGTTTTTT
d_gene: TRBD1; abundance: -; v_gene: TRBV5-8; j_gene: TRBJ1-1; CDR3aa: CASSLSGQGKAFF; CDR3nt: TGTGCCAGCAGCTTGTCGGGACAGGGGAAAGCTTTCTTT
d_gene: TRBD1; abundance: once; v_gene: TRBV18; j_gene: TRBJ1-5; CDR3aa: CASSRSGTGGMGNQPQHF; CDR3nt: TGTGCCAGCTCACGATCCGGGACAGGGGGCATGGGCAATCAGCCCCAGCATTTT
d_gene: TRBD1; abundance: -; v_gene: TRBV28; j_gene: TRBJ1-4; CDR3aa: CASSRGYLNEKLFF; CDR3nt: TGTGCCAGCAGCAGGGGGTACCTGAATGAAAAACTGTTTTTT
d_gene: TRBD2; abundance: -; v_gene: TRBV29-1; j_gene: TRBJ2-7; CDR3aa: CSVEVQGTSGPYEQYF; CDR3nt: TGCAGCGTTGAAGTTCAAGGGACTAGCGGGCCCTACGAGCAGTACTTC
d_gene: -; abundance: few; v_gene: TRBV2; j_gene: TRBJ2-1; CDR3aa: CASSELAGAYNEQFF; CDR3nt: TGTGCCAGCAGTGAATTGGCAGGTGCCTACAATGAGCAGTTCTTC
d_gene: TRBD2; abundance: -; v_gene: TRBV7-2; j_gene: TRBJ2-7; CDR3aa: CASTPPGGAYEQYF; CDR3nt: TGTGCCAGCACCCCCCCGGGGGGAGCCTACGAGCAGTACTTC
d_gene: -; abundance: -; v_gene: TRBV28; j_gene: TRBJ2-3; CDR3aa: CATSRRDTDTQYF; CDR3nt: TGTGCTACCTCGAGGCGGGACACAGATACGCAGTATTTT
d_gene: TRBD1; abundance: -; v_gene: TRBV27; j_gene: TRBJ2-7; CDR3aa: CASSLGQGAFYEQYF; CDR3nt: TGTGCCAGCAGTTTGGGACAGGGGGCTTTCTACGAGCAGTACTTC
d_gene: -; abundance: -; v_gene: TRBV27; j_gene: TRBJ1-1; CDR3aa: CASSLRQLNTEAFF; CDR3nt: TGTGCCAGCAGTTTGAGACAGCTGAACACTGAAGCTTTCTTT
d_gene: TRBD1; abundance: -; v_gene: TRBV14; j_gene: TRBJ2-6; CDR3aa: CASSKGASGANVLTF; CDR3nt: TGTGCCAGCAGCAAGGGGGCCTCTGGGGCCAACGTCCTGACTTTC
d_gene: TRBD1; abundance: -; v_gene: TRBV6-2/TRBV6-3; j_gene: TRBJ2-5; CDR3aa: CASSRTGTETQYF; CDR3nt: TGTGCCAGCAGTCGGACAGGGACGGAGACCCAGTACTTC
d_gene: TRBD2; abundance: once; v_gene: TRBV7-3; j_gene: TRBJ2-3; CDR3aa: CASSPTSGSVTDTQYF; CDR3nt: TGTGCCAGCAGCCCGACTAGCGGGAGTGTCACAGATACGCAGTATTTT
d_gene: TRBD1; abundance: -; v_gene: TRBV29-1; j_gene: TRBJ2-5; CDR3aa: CSEGTGGLGETQYF; CDR3nt: TGCAGCGAGGGGACAGGGGGGCTAGGAGAGACCCAGTACTTC
d_gene: -; abundance: -; v_gene: TRBV7-2; j_gene: TRBJ2-7; CDR3aa: CASRLSMVGGPYF; CDR3nt: TGTGCCAGCAGACTATCGATGGTCGGGGGTCCGTACTTC
d_gene: -; abundance: -; v_gene: TRBV3-1/TRBV3-2; j_gene: TRBJ2-5; CDR3aa: CASSQDLAVQETQYF; CDR3nt: TGTGCCAGCAGCCAAGATCTGGCAGTCCAAGAGACCCAGTACTTC
d_gene: -; abundance: -; v_gene: TRBV28; j_gene: TRBJ2-1; CDR3aa: CASSLTVPRGEQFF; CDR3nt: TGTGCCAGCAGTTTAACCGTGCCCCGGGGTGAGCAGTTCTTC
d_gene: TRBD2; abundance: -; v_gene: TRBV9; j_gene: TRBJ2-3; CDR3aa: CASSVSGGPGDTQYF; CDR3nt: TGTGCCAGCAGCGTATCGGGAGGGCCGGGAGATACGCAGTATTTT
d_gene: TRBD2; abundance: -; v_gene: TRBV7-2; j_gene: TRBJ2-3; CDR3aa: CASSSPTSGAPNTQYF; CDR3nt: TGTGCCAGCAGCTCCCCGACTAGCGGGGCCCCAAATACGCAGTATTTT
d_gene: TRBD1; abundance: -; v_gene: TRBV18; j_gene: TRBJ1-2; CDR3aa: CASSPSRTGAGDFNYGYTF; CDR3nt: TGTGCCAGCTCACCATCCCGGACAGGGGCTGGAGATTTTAACTATGGCTACACCTTC
d_gene: -; abundance: once; v_gene: TRBV5-6; j_gene: TRBJ2-1; CDR3aa: CASSLVQGMGEQFF; CDR3nt: TGTGCCAGCAGCTTGGTTCAGGGCATGGGCGAGCAGTTCTTC